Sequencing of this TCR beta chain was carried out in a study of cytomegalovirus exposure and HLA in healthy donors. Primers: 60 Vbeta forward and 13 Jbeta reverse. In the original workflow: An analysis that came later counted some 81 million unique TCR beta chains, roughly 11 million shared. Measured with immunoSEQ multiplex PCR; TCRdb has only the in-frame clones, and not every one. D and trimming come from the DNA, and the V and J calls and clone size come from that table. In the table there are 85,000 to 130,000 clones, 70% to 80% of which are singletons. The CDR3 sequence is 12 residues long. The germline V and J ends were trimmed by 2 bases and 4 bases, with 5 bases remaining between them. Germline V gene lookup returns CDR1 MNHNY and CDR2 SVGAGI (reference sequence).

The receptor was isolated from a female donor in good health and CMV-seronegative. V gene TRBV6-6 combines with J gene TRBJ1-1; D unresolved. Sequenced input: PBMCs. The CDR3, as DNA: TGTGCCAGCAGTTACCCCGTCACTGAAGCTTTCTTT. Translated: CASSYPVTEAFF.